This T cell receptor (beta chain) was obtained from a study of blood T cell repertoires in COVID-19. V was clipped by 6 bases and J by 1 base, with 15 bases between them. Germline CDR1 reads KGHSH; CDR2 reads LQKENI. The CDR3 sequence is 15 residues long. The method was immunoSEQ multiplex PCR; TCRdb's version includes in-frame clones alone and lacks a portion of them. The sample contains 300,000 to 350,000 clones, about nine tenths of which appear only once. The sample was PBMCs or T cells enriched from blood (not recorded which). The sequence came from a woman in her thirties who had been exposed to COVID-19. The chain combines TRBV18 with TRBJ1-1; D unclear. The CDR3 DNA is TGTGCCAGCTCCCCAAGCCTGGGAGGGAACACTGAAGCTTTCTTT. Its protein product is CASSPSLGGNTEAFF.